This T cell receptor beta chain was profiled in a study of T cell clones after liver transplantation. Turning to the study itself: Until 12-24 months post-transplant, subjects got standard immunosuppression and no induction. Samples came pre-transplant, pre-randomization before withdrawal, and post-randomization after withdrawal ended. Study-level results: In most of the 8 subjects, circulating graft-donor-reactive CD4 TCRbeta sequences fell significantly after transplant.

Comments on this clone: Its antigen is unidentified.

Method: immunoSEQ multiplex PCR; TCRdb's copy keeps in-frame clones and lacks some. This table has about 99,000 clones, approximately 78% appearing once. The CDR3 runs 19 residues. The junction had 26 bases not matched to a gene; V was cut back by 10 bases and J by 6 bases. Germline values: CDR1 LNHDA, CDR2 SQIVND (reference sequence). The input for sequencing was CD4+ T cells from blood, taken before liver transplant. The genes are TRBV19 and TRBJ1-4, with 7 bases lining up with TRBD1. The receptor was isolated from a human donor who received a liver transplant. CDR3 nucleotides: TGTGCCACTGCGCTCTCGCATCAGGGACAGATAATGGGAGATGAAAAACTGTTTTTT. Translation gives CATALSHQGQIMGDEKLFF.